A single sample is the source of the 14 T cell receptor beta chains below, sequenced in a study of cytomegalovirus exposure and HLA in healthy donors. The primer mix had 60 Vbeta and 13 Jbeta primers. Sequencing used immunoSEQ multiplex PCR; TCRdb keeps in-frame clones, though not all of them. The table includes 100,000 or so clones, over 70% detected once. The specimen was PBMCs. The receptors shown here come from a woman aged 40 to 50 in good health and CMV-seropositive.

The chain uses TRBV28 and TRBJ2-7, with 12 positions matching TRBD2. J was trimmed by 5 bases and V by 4 bases; bases with no gene match: 15. This CDR3 spans 18 amino acids. The germline V gene has CDR1 MDHEN and CDR2 SYDVKM. This chain's CDR3 is CASSSIPMASGRAHEQYF. The CDR3 DNA reads as TGTGCCAGCAGTTCGATACCCATGGCTAGCGGGAGGGCCCACGAGCAGTACTTC.

This clone has just one count. This chain connects TRBV19 to TRBJ1-5, with TRBD1 matching over 9 bases. Germline V CDR1 and CDR2: LNHDA, SQIVND (reference sequence). V gave up 10 bases and J gave up 3 bases; unmatched junction bases: 4. This CDR3 spans 13 amino acids. The CDR3 coding sequence is TGTGCCACTCGGGACAGGGACAATCAGCCCCAGCATTTT. Translating it yields CATRDRDNQPQHF.

This clone was recorded once. The chain links TRBV27 to TRBJ2-3, with TRBD2 matching over 7 bases. From germline, CDR1 is MNHEY and CDR2 SMNVEV (reference sequence). The length of the CDR3 is 14 residues. Trimming took 2 bases from V and 3 from J; bases not matched to a gene: 2. CDR3 loop: CASSLLAETDTQYF. CDR3 nucleotide sequence: TGTGCCAGCAGTTTACTAGCGGAGACAGATACGCAGTATTTT.

This sequence joins TRBV9 and TRBJ2-7; TRBD1 aligns across 7 bases. The V gene's germline CDR1 is SGDLS and CDR2 YYNGEE. Germline trimming cut 0 bases from V and 2 bases from J; bases unmatched to any gene: 5. The CDR3 is 15 residues long. The CDR3 loop reads CASSVAGQTAYEQYF. The CDR3 DNA follows: TGTGCCAGCAGCGTAGCGGGACAGACCGCCTACGAGCAGTACTTC.

This chain joins TRBV4-1 and TRBJ2-1, with D tentatively TRBD1 (5 bases). Trimming took 1 base from V and 7 from J, leaving 11 bases between them. The CDR3 runs 14 residues. Germline loops: CDR1 MGHRA, CDR2 YSYEKL. CDR3 DNA sequence: TGCGCCAGCAGCCAAGTTCAGACAGAGAATGAGCAGTTCTTC. Translated, it gives CASSQVQTENEQFF.

This sequence joins TRBV5-1 and TRBJ2-2, with 7 bases lining up with TRBD2. V lost 4 bases to trimming and J lost 8 bases; unmatched junction nucleotides: 20. The V gene's germline CDR1 is SGHRS and CDR2 YFSETQ. This CDR3 comprises 18 residues. The DNA of the CDR3 is TGCGCCAGCAGCCCTACTGCGATCCGCGGGAGATCCTTAGGGGAGCTGTTTTTT. Translation gives CASSPTAIRGRSLGELFF.

The rearrangement links TRBV13 to TRBJ2-7; D gene uncertain. V lost 0 bases, J lost 0 bases, and 9 bases lay in between. Germline-derived CDR1 and CDR2 are PRHDT and FYEKMQ (reference sequence). The CDR3 runs 15 residues. CDR3 DNA: TGTGCCAGCAGCTTAGGGGTGGGCCTCTCCTACGAGCAGTACTTC. It specifies CASSLGVGLSYEQYF.

The genes are TRBV18 and TRBJ2-3; TRBD2 matches 11 bases. The germline gives CDR1 KGHSH, CDR2 LQKENI. J lost 4 bases, V lost 6 bases, and 6 bases had no gene match. CDR3 size: 15 residues. CDR3 coding DNA: TGTGCCAGCTCGTCCTTAGCGGGAGGGGCAGATACGCAGTATTTT. Translated: CASSSLAGGADTQYF.

The chain is built from TRBV5-4 and TRBJ2-5; 14 bases agree with TRBD2. Germline trimming cut 2 bases from V and 4 bases from J; bases unmatched to any gene: 13. CDR3 length: 19 amino acids. Germline lookup yields CDR1 SGHNT and CDR2 YYREEE (reference sequence). CDR3: CASSFRRLAGGRVGETQYF. In DNA form, the CDR3 reads TGTGCCAGCAGCTTTCGTCGACTAGCGGGGGGGCGAGTGGGAGAGACCCAGTACTTC.

The chain combines TRBV7-9 with TRBJ1-6; 7 nucleotides agree with TRBD1. The CDR3 loop spans 14 amino acids. In germline, CDR1 is SEHNR, CDR2 FQNEAQ (reference sequence). The V segment lost 3 bases and the J segment 8 bases; nucleotides outside the gene matches: 4. The CDR3 nucleotides are TGTGCCAGCAGCTTCCGGGACAGCGATTCACCCCTCCACTTT. Amino acid sequence: CASSFRDSDSPLHF.

A word on this clone: Other nucleotide sequences in the sample specify the same CDR3. The CDR3: CASSLGGSSYNEQFF. CDR3 DNA: TGTGCCAGCAGTTTGGGAGGGTCCTCCTACAATGAGCAGTTCTTC. The rearrangement links TRBV28 to TRBJ2-1, with 7 bases lining up with TRBD2. This CDR3 has 15 residues. Per germline, CDR1 MDHEN and CDR2 SYDVKM. V lost 3 bases, J lost 0 bases, and 2 bases stayed unmatched. The variable domain in full, with the rest retrieved from reference TRBV28 and TRBJ2-1, is DVKVTQSSRYLVKRTGEKVFLECVQDMDHENMFWYRQDPGLGLRLIYFSYDVKMKEKGDIPEGYSVSREKKERFSLILESASTNQTSMYLCASSLGGSSYNEQFFGPGTRLTVL.

The V and J genes are TRBV6-8 and TRBJ2-5, with TRBD1 as a possible D gene (5 bases). The J call is in doubt because the DNA end fits TRBJ2-7 better. CDR3 length: 13 amino acids. Germline V lookup: CDR1 MNHGY, CDR2 SAAAGT. DNA of the CDR3: TGTGCCAGCAGTAACAGGAACCCCTACGAGCAGTACTTC. Its protein is CASSNRNPYEQYF.

This clone turned up a few times. V gene TRBV5-1 combines with J gene TRBJ2-5; D uncertain. Germline loops: CDR1 SGHRS, CDR2 YFSETQ. There are 13 residues in the CDR3. V lost 0 bases to trimming and J lost 11 bases, with 14 bases between them. This CDR3 is CASSLGPTGEQYF. CDR3 bases: TGCGCCAGCAGCTTGGGGCCGACGGGTGAGCAGTACTTC.

The chain joins TRBV7-2 to TRBJ2-6; 7 nucleotides line up with TRBD1. CDR3 length: 17 amino acids. Trimming removed 0 bases from V and 1 base from J; junction bases left unmatched: 3. CDR1 is SGHTA and CDR2 is FQGNSA in the germline V gene. The CDR3 loop reads CASSLAPGGSGANVLTF. The CDR3 DNA is TGTGCCAGCAGCTTAGCGCCAGGGGGTTCTGGGGCCAACGTCCTGACTTTC.